The clone carrying this TCR beta chain was found many times. The antigen is undetermined. This entry comes from a study of T cells in Graves' hyperthyroidism and ophthalmopathy. Study-wide points: Blood also carried most thyroid clonotypes expanded above 0.001.

Amplified regions were TCR beta CDR3 sequences from RNA transcripts. TCR CDR3 regions were first amplified by RT-PCR with HTBI primers. TCRdb re-derived calls from the multiplex PCR reads in MiXCR, one entry per CDR3 protein. Among approximately 370,000 distinct CDR3 sequences listed, more than 13% were seen once. Sequenced: blood. The source is a woman in her 30s with Graves' hyperthyroidism.

In nucleotides, the CDR3 is TGTGCCAGCAGCTTAGCGGGAGGGGACACAGATACGCAGTATTTT. Protein sequence: CASSLAGGDTDTQYF. The rearrangement uses TRBV11-2 and TRBJ2-3; 8 bases are shared with TRBD2. CDR3 length: 15 residues. After removal of 1 base from V and 2 bases from J, the junction contained 2 bases not matched to a gene. Germline CDR1 reads SGHAT; CDR2 reads FQNNGV. Looking up the rest from reference TRBV11-2 and TRBJ2-3 gives the full variable domain: EAGVAQSPRYKIIEKRQSVAFWCNPISGHATLYWYQQILGQGPKLLIQFQNNGVVDDSQLPKDRFSAERLKGVDSTLKIQPAKLEDSAVYLCASSLAGGDTDTQYFGPGTRLTVL.